This paragraph reports one TCR beta chain. The target antigen is unknown. CDR3 size: 13 residues. Losses at the gene ends were 7 bases for V and 5 bases for J; bases not matched to a gene: 7. CDR1 and CDR2 from the germline V gene are SGHAT and FQNNGV. This specimen belongs to a study of OX40 agonist ivuxolimab in advanced cancers. Findings of the study overall: Normalized expansion of T-cell clones was also low for some nonresponders.

Here immunoSEQ multiplex PCR was the method, and the copy in TCRdb shows in-frame clones only, minus some. The sample has about 48,000 clones, about 81% seen once. Sequencing was performed on CD4+ or CD8+ T cells sorted from blood, taken in a trial of the OX40 agonist ivuxolimab. V and J are TRBV11-2 and TRBJ1-1; 7 nucleotides match TRBD1. This TCR was recovered from an adult with an advanced solid tumor such as melanoma, head and neck, liver or kidney cancer. The CDR3 sequence: CASTWQGGTEAFF. The CDR3 bases are TGTGCCAGCACTTGGCAGGGGGGGACTGAAGCTTTCTTT.